The source of this T cell receptor beta chain is a study of CXCR3-negative and CXCR3-positive naive CD8 T cells. Overall study context: For each library, about 1.5 +/- 0.3 million TRB reads were obtained, about 140 million in total. Overall study findings and caveats: Hydrophobicity was higher for TRB CDR3s found in CXCR3-positive naive cells than in CXCR3-negative naive cells.

This CDR3 contains 14 residues. CDR1 is SGHRS and CDR2 is YFSETQ in the germline V gene. As regards this clonotype: Its cognate antigen is unknown.

The libraries of TRB cDNA were prepared using 5' RACE with UMI labels. TCRdb re-analyzed the 5' RACE reads; it lists each CDR3 protein once, without DNA. Found here are about 4,700 distinct CDR3 sequences; the top ten clones hold 2.5%. V is TRBV5-1 and J is TRBJ2-1; with no DNA, the TCRdb D assignment of TRBD1 cannot be verified. The receptor was derived from a human donor in good health. Some clones in this sample may be carry-over from other donors' samples. The sample comprised naive CXCR3+ CD8+ T cells from blood. Indicated subset: CD45RO-CCR7+CD27+CD95- naive CD8+ T cells expressing CXCR3 (TNR3+). This CDR3 reads CASSTDRTYNEQFF. Filled out from reference TRBV5-1 and TRBJ2-1, the complete variable domain reads KAGVTQTPRYLIKTRGQQVTLSCSPISGHRSVSWYQQTPGQGLQFLFEYFSETQRNKGNFPGRFSGRQFSNSRSEMNVSTLELGDSALYLCASSTDRTYNEQFFGPGTRLTVL.